This T cell receptor beta chain was sequenced in a study of beta chain features in type 1 diabetes (dated by TCRdb to the late 2010s). Regarding the research as a whole: Mean age, gender distribution, total cell number and subset yield did not differ between patients and healthy donors. Regulatory and stem cell-like memory subsets were isolated from only 8 patients and roughly eight healthy donors, whereas naive and central memory subsets came from all 30 or so donors. In the study, recently diagnosed type 1 diabetes patients and matched healthy donors were compared on the TCRB repertoires of their sorted circulating CD4+ T cell subsets. A total of approximately 100 million sorted cells were examined across all samples, and the number of cells per subset was strongly correlated with RNA yield. The research as a whole found: Because cDNA was sequenced instead of genomic DNA, activated cells with high expression could be over-represented, although the groups did not differ in activation or CD3 levels. The naive, central memory and regulatory TCRB repertoires appeared to resemble one another more closely among patients than among healthy donors. PCR might favor shorter templates, but patient and control samples were amplified and corrected together, so any skew would affect both groups equally. Patients with type 1 diabetes made fewer insertions and deleted more nucleotides at VDJ recombination sites, implying thymic rearrangement abnormalities. In all four CD4+ subsets, TCRB CDR3 length was moderately but significantly shorter in type 1 diabetes patients. Because small numbers of individuals were included in the HLA sub-analyses, any influence of HLA type on TCRB rearrangement was left unresolved.

Each donor gave one peripheral blood draw, around 100 mL on average, collected into heparinised tubes. Using a panel that included CD45RO, CCR7, CD25, CD127, CD95 and CD27, naive, central memory, regulatory and stem cell-like memory CD4+ T cells were sorted on a BD FACSAria II. Every sorted population had a purity above 95%. PBMCs were separated immediately by Lymphoprep density gradient centrifugation and were stained directly, without being cultured. Samples were stained and sorted in pairs, with one healthy donor and one patient per experiment, so that batch effects were minimized. Concerning this clone: Its antigen is still unknown. No base quality values were provided; no much bigger clone lies one nucleotide off.

According to the germline V gene, CDR1 reads SGHRS and CDR2 reads YFSETQ. The V end loses 3 bases and the J end loses 4 bases, and a stretch of 19 bases separates them. The CDR3 spans 17 residues, from the cysteine through the phenylalanine. Only the CDR3 DNA is retained, 51 bases long and in frame from the first base. The entire isolated RNA was reverse transcribed using the High Capacity cDNA Reverse Transcription Kit, and thus expressed TCRB transcripts were sequenced. Deep immunoSEQ sequencing was applied to naive, central memory and regulatory T cell samples, giving an average of about 3.6 million total reads per sample. Sorted cells were lysed in RLT buffer and RNA was extracted with DNase-treated RNeasy Micro or Mini kits, depending on cell number. Each cell subset was processed on its own to prevent cross-contamination, while patient and healthy donor samples were processed together. The immunoSEQ multiplex PCR was used to amplify TCRB sequences from cDNA, generating 87-bp fragments that spanned the CDR3 region. Sequencing of the amplicons was done on the Illumina HiSeq platform. In the source study's methods: PCR bias was computationally corrected using synthetic template baselines, reads within Hamming distance 2 were collapsed, and singletons that could not be merged were discarded. Reads were aligned against IMGT so that V, D and J genes, CDR3 length and insertions or deletions at six rearrangement sites could be assigned. Within each subset, clonotype counts were normalized to sorted cell number, after which true diversity and Gini coefficients were computed with the tcR R package. The overlap coefficient, calculated on TCRB nucleotide sequences, was used to quantify repertoire sharing. Out-of-frame TCRB sequences from naive cells were analyzed as a proxy for the pre-selection repertoire. TCRdb holds this immuneACCESS table with in-frame rearrangements only. Some clones are missing; in checked studies, unresolved V genes explain under half, and the rest has no known cause. The V and J calls and clone size come from that table; D and trimming were worked out from the DNA. A total of 250,000 to 300,000 clones appear in this sample, approximately 25% of them only once. Approximately 0.011% of the sample belongs to the ten largest clones.

The sequencing sample was made of naive CD4+ T cells from blood. This sample's cell subset or site label indicates: true naive CD4+ T cells. The chain was built from TRBV5-1 and TRBJ2-2; the D gene cannot be named for sure. The clonotype was recovered from a woman in her 30s with type 1 diabetes. The nucleotide sequence is given as TGCGCCAGCAGCTCCGGAAGTCACAGAAAAACCACCGGGGAGCTGTTTTTT. Its protein is CASSSGSHRKTTGELFF.